Listed below are T cell receptor beta chains from one sample, sequenced in a study of blood T cell repertoires in COVID-19. Using immunoSEQ multiplex PCR, the repertoire was profiled, and TCRdb retains in-frame clones only, with some absent. The sample comprises some 100,000 clones, 70% to 90% of which are singletons, and around 4.7% rests with the top ten. Sample: peripheral blood. These receptors were obtained from a woman aged 80 or over with active COVID-19. The CDR3 runs from the conserved cysteine through the conserved F or W. The D gene is left open where the match is weak. Clone size appears in some rows only: once, few, many, or a class for an expanded clone.

J	V	D	size	CDR3	DNA
TRBJ2-1	TRBV28	TRBD2	-	CASRAGGYNEQFF	TGTGCCAGCCGAGCGGGAGGCTACAATGAGCAGTTCTTC
TRBJ2-7	TRBV27	TRBD1	-	CASSPRTGYEQYF	TGTGCCAGCAGTCCGAGGACAGGGTACGAGCAGTACTTC
TRBJ1-5	TRBV12-3/TRBV12-4	-	-	CASSSRGYQPQHF	TGTGCCAGCAGTTCTCGGGGTTATCAGCCCCAGCATTTT
TRBJ2-1	TRBV7-3	-	-	CASSLNGLHNEQFF	TGTGCCAGCAGCTTAAATGGGCTTCACAATGAGCAGTTCTTC
TRBJ2-3	TRBV4-3	TRBD2	-	CARSRSGRVCTDTQYF	TGCGCCAGATCAAGGAGCGGGAGGGTTTGTACAGATACGCAGTATTTT
TRBJ2-7	TRBV7-2	-	-	CASSPPGLYEQYF	TGTGCCAGCAGTCCCCCCGGGTTGTACGAGCAGTACTTC
TRBJ2-7	TRBV3-1/TRBV3-2	-	-	CASSPGHSYEQYF	TGTGCCAGCTCGCCGGGACACTCCTACGAGCAGTACTTC
TRBJ2-7	TRBV4-2	TRBD2	-	CASSLRTSGSSYEQYF	TGTGCCAGCAGCCTCCGAACTAGCGGGAGTTCCTACGAGCAGTACTTC
TRBJ2-5	TRBV24-1	TRBD1	-	CATSDGTGQETQYF	TGTGCCACCAGTGACGGGACAGGTCAAGAGACCCAGTACTTC
TRBJ2-3	TRBV28	-	-	CASSLYGGALTDTQYF	TGTGCCAGCAGTTTATACGGCGGGGCCCTTACAGATACGCAGTATTTT
TRBJ2-2	TRBV4-3	TRBD2	-	CASSQGSSGYTGELFF	TGCGCCAGCAGCCAAGGGTCTAGCGGTTACACCGGGGAGCTGTTTTTT
TRBJ1-3	TRBV9	TRBD1	-	CASSVDRGPGNTIYF	TGTGCCAGCAGCGTAGACAGGGGGCCTGGAAACACCATATATTTT
TRBJ2-7	TRBV14	TRBD1	-	CASSLRDRDREQYF	TGTGCCAGCAGCCTCCGGGACAGGGATCGCGAGCAGTACTTC
TRBJ1-5	TRBV7-2	-	-	CASSLGGGSNQPQHF	TGTGCCAGCAGCTTAGGGGGGGGTAGCAATCAGCCCCAGCATTTT
TRBJ2-7	TRBV19	-	-	CASSRVSSTYEQYF	TGTGCCAGTAGTAGGGTTAGCTCTACCTACGAGCAGTACTTC
TRBJ1-2	TRBV4-1	TRBD1	-	CASTLRTGDYGYTF	TGCGCCAGCACCTTAAGGACAGGGGACTATGGCTACACCTTC
TRBJ2-3	TRBV2	-	few	CASRASGTPQYF	TGTGCCAGCAGGGCCTCCGGGACTCCGCAGTATTTT
TRBJ2-1	TRBV5-1	TRBD2	-	CASSLAASGSSYNEQFF	TGCGCCAGCAGCTTGGCCGCTAGCGGGAGCTCCTACAATGAGCAGTTCTTC
TRBJ2-2	TRBV7-3	-	-	CASGSGGNGGELFF	TGTGCCAGCGGTTCAGGGGGGAACGGCGGGGAGCTGTTTTTT
TRBJ2-7	TRBV14	TRBD1	once	CASSQGLPGTGAYEQYF	TGTGCCAGCAGCCAAGGTTTACCCGGGACAGGGGCCTACGAGCAGTACTTC
TRBJ2-4	TRBV7-9	-	-	CASSLGQSRNIQYF	TGTGCCAGCAGCCTAGGGCAATCTAGAAACATTCAGTACTTC
TRBJ2-7	TRBV5-1	-	-	CASSLGGPPSYEQYF	TGCGCCAGCAGTTTGGGCGGGCCTCCTTCCTACGAGCAGTACTTC
TRBJ1-1	TRBV7-2	-	once	CASSFSTVNTEAFF	TGTGCCAGCAGCTTCTCAACGGTGAACACTGAAGCTTTCTTT
TRBJ2-1	TRBV18	TRBD2	-	CASSPGTTYNEQFF	TGTGCCAGCTCACCCGGGACTACCTACAATGAGCAGTTCTTC
TRBJ2-3	TRBV7-3	-	-	CASSIARTDTQYF	TGTGCCAGCAGCATAGCCCGCACAGATACGCAGTATTTT